This T cell receptor (beta chain) derives from a study of a mutant IDH1 vaccine in newly diagnosed glioma. Across the study: The initiation of vaccination occurred 4-6 weeks after radiotherapy alone, or with temozolomide cycles. Patients had received radiotherapy, temozolomide, or both previously, most receiving both.

Comment on this clone: Its target is not known.

The time point is: week 35, safety follow-up. Every vaccine dose comprised 300 ug of mutant IDH1 20-mer peptide plus topical imiquimod. The CDR3 runs to 13 residues. Trimming cost V 0 bases and J 6 bases, with 9 bases left between them. Germline V gene lookup returns CDR1 MNHEY and CDR2 SMNVEV (reference sequence). TCRdb keeps only in-frame clones here, not all; method: immunoSEQ multiplex PCR. The data hold 20,000 to 30,000 clones, with around four fifths observed a single time. Study-level findings and limits: Top peripheral T cell clonotype shifts appeared unrelated to pseudoprogression. Detectable vaccine-induced immune responses arose in around 93% of patients.

The source of this sequence is a man younger than 40 with glioma. The sequencing here drew on PBMCs, taken from a glioma patient whose treatment included an IDH1 peptide vaccine. J is TRBJ2-7 and V is TRBV27, with D hard to call. The CDR3 sequence: CASSLSLGFEQYF. The CDR3 bases are TGTGCCAGCAGTTTATCGTTAGGATTCGAGCAGTACTTC.